One T cell receptor beta chain is described in this entry. This clonotype was detected only a few times. Its antigen is still unknown. There are no base qualities to consult, and no much larger clone falls within one base. Trimming removed 6 bases from V and 3 bases from J; the gene matches leave 7 bases unexplained. From the cysteine up to the phenylalanine, the CDR3 has a length of 14 residues. Kept here is only the CDR3 DNA, which spans 42 bases and is read in frame from base 1. The germline V gene gives CDR1 as SGDLS and CDR2 as YYNGEE. These data belong to a study of blood T cells in healthy people across ages (dated by TCRdb to between 2014 and 2017). About the study as a whole: In model experiments, template switching captured about one uniquely barcoded TCR beta cDNA molecule for every two T cells. The study measured age-related changes in TCR beta repertoire diversity using deep sequencing normalized with unique cDNA molecular identifiers. The donors were divided into four age groups: young (average around 17 years), middle-aged (roughly 42), aged (about 56) and long-lived (roughly 86). To avoid experimental bias, donors of different ages were spread randomly across the sequencing lanes. The study analyzed two additional independent replicas of 1 million unique cDNA reads from the same blood draw for two donors, one aged 18 to 30 and one aged 80 or older.

The 39 donors, aged about 6 to 95 years, were systemically healthy Caucasian individuals from Russia. Each donor gave 8 to 10 milliliters of peripheral blood, drawn into EDTA-treated Vacutainer tubes. Ficoll-Paque density-gradient centrifugation was used to isolate PBMCs, with at least 7 million per sample. Trizol reagent was used to extract total RNA from the PBMCs, yielding at least 6 micrograms per sample. The percentages of naive CD45RAhigh/CD27high T cells were determined by flow cytometry on a PBMC aliquot from every donor. The library relied on 5' RACE. Sequencer: Illumina HiSeq 2500. The second PCR ran for about 6 to 12 cycles and used a J-beta primer mix along with a sample-barcoded 5' primer. Each TCR beta cDNA molecule received a unique molecular identifier from a template-switch 5' adaptor carrying 12 random nucleotides. Each sample yielded at least 3 million CDR3-containing paired-end reads. The Mint cDNA synthesis kit, primed by a TRBC-specific oligonucleotide, was used to synthesize first-strand cDNA from all RNA. Following uracil-DNA glycosylase treatment, a first 18-cycle PCR with universal primers M1SS and BC2_uni_R was performed on all cDNA. On the authors' methods: For normalization, 1 million high-quality reads, each with a distinct molecular identifier, were randomly selected from each sample. Reads with shared molecular identifiers were discarded instead of being binned into consensus sequences. MiTCR, with a Q25 quality threshold and the strictest error-elimination algorithm, was used for CDR3 identification, clonotype clustering and error correction. Lower-bound total TCR beta diversity was estimated with a nonparametric unseen species model using Euler transformation. In TCRdb, the public reads were trimmed at Q25 with fastp and aligned with MiXCR, with productive beta chains retained. Rows merge per CDR3 protein into single entries with the most common DNA and genes. The V and J calls were determined by TCRdb, not by the authors. For this sample the table gives hundreds of thousands of distinct CDR3 sequences, of which 32% were detected only once. The ten most abundant clones make up about 16% of the sample.

General conclusions and limits of the study: Compared with the aged group, more naive CD4+ T cells, fewer expanded clones and increased TCR diversity were shown by the long-lived group, suggesting age selection. Total diversity estimates from one million sequenced T cells were considered lower bounds and underestimates. Observed TCR beta diversity correlated strongly with the percentage of naive T cells measured by flow cytometry. Because donor CMV infection status was unknown, age-related changes in expanded clonotypes were potentially confounded. Observed TCR beta diversity per million T cells fell roughly linearly with age, and a significant reduction was already apparent by age around 40. Bulk unsorted PBMC profiling prevented conclusive comparison of naive and antigen-experienced compartments.

The specimen sequenced was blood. The rearranged segments are TRBV9 and TRBJ1-1; TRBD1 matches 8 bases in the middle. This receptor was identified in a woman older than 75 in good health. Donor details come from another sample of the same person, matched by shared clones. The DNA sequence follows: TGTGCCAGCACCCAGGGGGCTTGGGACACTGAAGCTTTCTTT. Translated, it gives CASTQGAWDTEAFF.